The rows below give T cell receptor beta chains drawn from one sample of a study of cytomegalovirus exposure and HLA in healthy donors. Assay: immunoSEQ multiplex PCR; the TCRdb copy retains only in-frame clones and omits some. The sample lists tens of thousands of clones, roughly 67% occurring once. Sequencing was performed on PBMCs. The receptors here all came from a man in his fifties in good health and CMV-seronegative. Each CDR3 is given with its conserved first and last residue. The D gene is left open where the match is weak. Not every row has a clone size; where given, it reads once, few, many or a size class.

TRBV11-2	NA	NA	TRBJ1-5	TGTGCCAGCAGCCCCTTGGGCCATAGCAATCAGCCCCAGCATTTT	CASSPLGHSNQPQHF
TRBV4-2	TRBD2	NA	TRBJ2-4	TGTGCCAGCAGCCATCCTACGGGGGGACTAGCGGAAAAAAACATTCAGTACTTC	CASSHPTGGLAEKNIQYF
TRBV29-1	TRBD1	NA	TRBJ1-1	TGCAGCGTCGGATCTCGACAGGGTATGAACACTGAAGCTTTCTTT	CSVGSRQGMNTEAFF
TRBV9	NA	large	TRBJ1-6	TGTGCCAGCAGCGTAGCCCTGATGCCAGGCAATTCACCCCTCCACTTT	CASSVALMPGNSPLHF
TRBV6-5	NA	NA	TRBJ1-4	TGTGCCAGCAAAGGGGCCATTAATGAAAAACTGTTTTTT	CASKGAINEKLFF
TRBV5-1	TRBD1	NA	TRBJ2-5	TGCGCCAGCAGCTTGTGGGGACAGGACCAAGAGACCCAGTACTTC	CASSLWGQDQETQYF
TRBV11-3	TRBD1	NA	TRBJ2-5	TGTGCCAGCAGCCAAAGCCGGGACAGGGAGGAGCGGGAGACCCAGTACTTC	CASSQSRDREERETQYF
TRBV5-1	TRBD2	once	TRBJ2-5	TGCGCCAGCAGCTTGGACTCGCGGGGGTCGGGGGAGCAGTACTTC	CASSLDSRGSGEQYF
TRBV5-1	TRBD1	NA	TRBJ2-7	TGCGCCAGCAGCACATCAGCCGGGACAGAGTCCTACGAGCAGTACTTC	CASSTSAGTESYEQYF
TRBV11-2	TRBD1	once	TRBJ1-6	TGTGCCAGCAGCTTGGGGACAGGGGTAGAACCCCTCCACTTT	CASSLGTGVEPLHF
TRBV5-1	TRBD2	NA	TRBJ2-2	TGCGCCAGCAGCGTCTCTAGCGGGGGCCCCACGAGGGAGCTGTTTTTT	CASSVSSGGPTRELFF
TRBV19	NA	NA	TRBJ2-2	TGTGCCAGTAGTACCCAGGGGGGGGAGCTGTTTTTT	CASSTQGGELFF
TRBV7-8	TRBD2	NA	TRBJ2-1	TGTGCCAGCAGCCCGAGCGGGGGGGCCTGGGAGCAGTTCTTC	CASSPSGGAWEQFF
TRBV5-1	TRBD1	NA	TRBJ1-2	TGTGCCAGCAGCGACGGGACAGGGGAACGCTACACCTTC	CASSDGTGERYTF
TRBV7-9	TRBD1	once	TRBJ2-5	TGTTCCAGCAGCTTAGCCCTTAACGGACAGGGAGAGCGAGAGACCCAGTACTTC	CSSSLALNGQGERETQYF
TRBV9	NA	NA	TRBJ2-7	TGTGCCAGCAGCGACCGGAGCTCCTACGAGCAGTACTTC	CASSDRSSYEQYF
TRBV5-1	TRBD1	NA	TRBJ1-4	TGCGCCAGCAGGCTGGACAGGGGTGAAAAACTGTTTTTT	CASRLDRGEKLFF
TRBV10-3	TRBD2	NA	TRBJ2-7	TGTGCCATCAATAACTTGGGTGTTACTAGCGGGGGGCGAAGCTCCTACGAGCAGTACTTC	CAINNLGVTSGGRSSYEQYF
TRBV19	TRBD1	NA	TRBJ1-1	TGTGCCAGTATCGACAGGGGGCGATTGAACACTGAAGCTTTCTTT	CASIDRGRLNTEAFF
TRBV14	TRBD2	NA	TRBJ2-2	TGTGCCAGCAGCCCCCCCTTCCGGGAGGGGCTAAACACCGGGGAGCTGTTTTTT	CASSPPFREGLNTGELFF
TRBV7-9	NA	few	TRBJ2-5	TGTGCCAGCAGCTTCCAGATGTACCAAGAGACCCAGTACTTC	CASSFQMYQETQYF
TRBV5-1	NA	NA	TRBJ2-7	TGCGCCAGCAGCCCCTTCAGGGGGGTAGCCAGGGAGCAGTACTTC	CASSPFRGVAREQYF
TRBV6-1	TRBD1	NA	TRBJ1-2	TGTGCCAGCAGAACAGGGGGCTCGTCTGGCTACACCTTC	CASRTGGSSGYTF
TRBV18	TRBD1	NA	TRBJ1-6	TGTGCCAGCTCACCACAAGGACAGGCCAATTCACCCCTCCACTTT	CASSPQGQANSPLHF
TRBV27	TRBD1	few	TRBJ2-1	TGTGCCAGCAGCCCGGGACAGGGGGCTAATGAGCAGTTCTTC	CASSPGQGANEQFF
TRBV5-4	TRBD1	NA	TRBJ2-3	TGTGCCAGCAGCTTACCTCGACAGGGAATCACAGATACGCAGTATTTT	CASSLPRQGITDTQYF
TRBV7-9	NA	NA	TRBJ1-2	TGTGCCAGCAGCTTAGCCGGACAGTTTCTTGGCTACACCTTC	CASSLAGQFLGYTF
TRBV29-1	TRBD1	few	TRBJ1-2	TGCAGCGTGGACAGGGCTATATATGGCTACACCTTC	CSVDRAIYGYTF
TRBV27	NA	NA	TRBJ1-1	TGTGCCAGCAGTTCCCTAACGACGGCATCCCCACGCGGGAACACTGAAGCTTTCTTT	CASSSLTTASPRGNTEAFF
TRBV2	NA	NA	TRBJ2-2	TGTGCCAGCAGTGAAACCCCCATCTCGGGCGGGGAGCTGTTTTTT	CASSETPISGGELFF
TRBV9	TRBD1	once	TRBJ2-1	TGTGCCAGCAGCGACGCGACAGGGTACGATGAGCAGTTCTTC	CASSDATGYDEQFF
TRBV6-6	TRBD1	few	TRBJ2-7	TGTGCCAGCAGTGGTGGCTTGGGGACAGGCGAGCAGTACTTC	CASSGGLGTGEQYF
TRBV6-6	NA	NA	TRBJ1-2	TGTGCCAGCAGTCCCCTGTATGGCTACACCTTC	CASSPLYGYTF
TRBV7-9	NA	NA	TRBJ2-7	TGTGCCAGCAGCTTACAAGGGCAGGGGTCTGGCGAGCAGTACTTC	CASSLQGQGSGEQYF
TRBV2	TRBD2	NA	TRBJ2-1	TGTGCCAGCAGTCCGCCGGGACTAGCGGCAAATGAGCAGTTCTTC	CASSPPGLAANEQFF
TRBV19	NA	NA	TRBJ1-5	TGTGCCAGTTTAGGAGAGGAAGGACAGCCCCAGCATTTT	CASLGEEGQPQHF
TRBV5-1	NA	few	TRBJ2-2	TGCGCCAGCAGCTCCCCGGGGTCCACCGGGGAGCTGTTTTTT	CASSSPGSTGELFF
TRBV27	NA	NA	TRBJ2-3	TGTGCCAGCAGTTTGAGGGGGAGGGGTAGCACAGATACGCAGTATTTT	CASSLRGRGSTDTQYF
TRBV6-6	NA	NA	TRBJ1-1	TGTGCCAGCAGTTACTTGGGGCCCCCAGACACTGAAGCTTTCTTT	CASSYLGPPDTEAFF
TRBV10-3	NA	NA	TRBJ1-5	TGTGCCACAACAGAGTATAGCAATCAGCCCCAGCATTTT	CATTEYSNQPQHF
TRBV7-9	TRBD2	NA	TRBJ2-6	TGTGCCAGCAGCCCGACCCTAGCGGGGGACTACTCTGGGGCCAACGTCCTGACTTTC	CASSPTLAGDYSGANVLTF
TRBV5-1	NA	few	TRBJ2-3	TGCGCCAGCAGCCCCTACGGGACTCCTTTGGATACGCAGTATTTT	CASSPYGTPLDTQYF
TRBV7-9	NA	NA	TRBJ1-1	TGTGCCAGCAGCCCGCGGGGGCGGGATACTGAAGCTTTCTTT	CASSPRGRDTEAFF
TRBV18	TRBD1	NA	TRBJ1-3	TGTGCCAGCTCACCCGGGACAGATGGAAACACCATATATTTT	CASSPGTDGNTIYF
TRBV27	TRBD1	NA	TRBJ1-1	TGTGCCAGCAGTTTATCCCGCGGGACAGTGAACACTGAAGCTTTCTTT	CASSLSRGTVNTEAFF
TRBV20-1	NA	NA	TRBJ1-5	TGCAGTGCCCGAAACGGGGGGCCCCAGCATTTT	CSARNGGPQHF
TRBV5-1	NA	few	TRBJ2-7	TGCGCCAGCAGCCCCAACCCTGTGGAGTACCTATCCTACGAGCAGTACTTC	CASSPNPVEYLSYEQYF
TRBV6-6	NA	NA	TRBJ1-1	TGTGCCAGCAGCCCCCACCAAGGGGGTGGGAACACTGAAGCTTTCTTT	CASSPHQGGGNTEAFF
TRBV19	NA	once	TRBJ1-4	TGTGCCAGTAGTAAAAGGGGTGCTAATGAAAAACTGTTTTTT	CASSKRGANEKLFF
TRBV5-1	NA	NA	TRBJ2-5	TGCGCCAGCAGGGCCGGACAGGCGGGGTACCAAGAGACCCAGTACTTC	CASRAGQAGYQETQYF
TRBV29-1	NA	few	TRBJ2-1	TGCAGCGTTCGAGAAGCGGGTCGAAAGCAGTTCTTC	CSVREAGRKQFF
TRBV27	NA	NA	TRBJ2-7	TGTGCCAGCAGTTCTACAGGTCCCTACGAGCAGTACTTC	CASSSTGPYEQYF
TRBV15	NA	NA	TRBJ1-1	TGTGCCACCAGCACAAGACAGGCTCTCCGTGAAGCTTTCTTT	CATSTRQALREAFF
TRBV6-1	TRBD1	NA	TRBJ2-7	TGTGCCAGCAGTGAAGTGGCAGGGGGTACCTACGAGCAGTACTTC	CASSEVAGGTYEQYF
TRBV12-5	NA	NA	TRBJ2-1	TGTGCTAGTGGTCCACGGGGTAATGAGCAGTTCTTC	CASGPRGNEQFF